This TCR beta chain was observed in a study of blood T cell repertoires in COVID-19. For the study at large: The origin of the acute and convalescent COVID-19 samples was the United States, Italy and Spain. PBMCs, B-cell-depleted T cells, or T cells were the source of the cDNA or gDNA that made up the material.

CDR3 length equals 13 residues. The trim removed 8 bases at V and 2 bases at J, leaving 5 bases unmatched. Germline assignment: CDR1 PRHDT and CDR2 FYEKMQ (reference sequence). In the study's own analysis: Nucleated cell number was recorded as an estimate derived from reference gene primer amplification. TCRdb's table, derived via immunoSEQ multiplex PCR, lists solely in-frame clones and lacks some. Clone size and V and J calls were adopted from that table, with D and trimming inferred from the DNA. In the table there are about 16,000 clones, about 87% of which are singletons. This chain links TRBV13 with TRBJ2-5, with 7 bases matching TRBD1. This clonotype was sampled from a human donor in a cohort sampled during active COVID-19. The sequencing input was peripheral blood. The CDR3 loop is CASSRDRQETQYF. DNA of the CDR3: TGTGCCAGCTCCAGGGACAGACAAGAGACCCAGTACTTC.